The subject of this entry is one TCR beta chain. It has no known antigen specificity. No base qualities exist here, and no much larger clone lies one base off it. The sample originates from a study of lymphopenia after photon versus proton radiotherapy (dated by TCRdb to the late 2010s). For the wider study: The study compared the immunological effects of photon versus proton radiation therapy in patients with gastrointestinal tumors who developed high-grade lymphopenia. A cohort of some 20 patients with gastrointestinal tumors who received either photon or proton therapy and subsequently developed lymphopenia was included. The goal of the study was to describe how the two radiation modalities differ in their effects on the immune system. Paper-wide results and their limitations: Proton-treated patients stayed relatively stable during treatment, while photon-treated patients lost naive T cells and TCR diversity and gained effector/memory populations. After the lymphocyte count nadir, photon-treated repertoires showed oligoclonal expansion, especially of CD8+ Temra cells, which drove the drop in diversity. Across the cohort, among patients who died, a greater drop in TCR diversity after the nadir was inversely correlated with overall survival time. The survival association was examined only in patients who died, and the authors described better survival with proton therapy as a possibility, not as a demonstrated result.

The library was prepared using the immunoSEQ multiplex PCR assay. Alongside multiparametric flow cytometry, deep sequencing of rearranged TCR beta loci was used to profile the T cell repertoires. TCRdb's version of the immuneACCESS table is confined to in-frame rearrangements and falls short of the full clone set. An unresolved V gene accounts for under half of the shortfall where checked; the remainder is of unknown origin. This sample lists 68,000 or so clones; approximately 90% were detected once. In total, the top ten clones hold 2.5% to 3% of the sample. Clipping removes 5 bases from V and 6 bases from J, with 9 as the unmatched junction base count. CDR1 and CDR2, per the germline V gene, are SGHTA and FQGNSA. The CDR3 has 15 amino acids, counting the end cysteine and phenylalanine. Here the CDR3 DNA is all that survives: 45 bases in frame from base 1.

Here the chain combines TRBV7-2 and TRBJ2-2, with TRBD1 identical over 7 junction bases. The TCR sequence derives from a woman between 65 and 79 years old with pancreatic cancer. This material consisted of peripheral blood, taken from a patient treated with photon-based radiotherapy. The nucleotides read TGTGCCAGCAGCAGTGACAGGGCAAGGTCCGGGGAGCTGTTTTTT. It translates to CASSSDRARSGELFF.